A single sample is the source of the 27 T cell receptor beta chains below, sequenced in a study of regulatory T cells in long-lasting Graves disease. Time point described: persistent/refractory GD, antithyroid drugs over 5 years with positive TRAb. With RNA extracted from PBMCs as input, the TCR library was made. Building the TCR beta libraries relied on iRepertoire HTBI primers, and CDR3 regions underwent Arm-PCR. TCRdb independently ran MiXCR on the multiplex PCR reads; one entry per CDR3 protein. The sample lists some 370,000 distinct CDR3 sequences; more than 20% were seen once. Here the sequenced sample was peripheral blood mononuclear cells (PBMCs), taken when the disease was refractory, from a patient treated with antithyroid drugs. Receptor source: a woman aged 40-49 years with Graves disease.

The chain recombines TRBV10-3 with TRBJ2-1; 7 bases are shared with TRBD1. Germline CDR1 ENHRY, CDR2 SYGVKD. The CDR3 covers 14 residues. V lost 3 bases and J lost 3; bases outside the gene matches: 2. The CDR3 DNA reads as TGTGCCATCAGTGAAAGGACAGGCTACAATGAGCAGTTCTTC. The encoded protein is CAISERTGYNEQFF.

This clonotype was recorded a few times. The V and J genes are TRBV20-1 and TRBJ2-4; D not resolved. Germline CDR1 is DFQATT and CDR2 is SNEGSKA (reference sequence). V was clipped by 1 base and J by 7 bases, with 11 bases between them. This CDR3 spans 13 amino acids. CDR3 sequence: CSARVEGMNIQYF. The CDR3, as DNA: TGCAGTGCTAGAGTAGAAGGGATGAACATTCAGTACTTC.

This clonotype was seen at least ten times. The chain carries TRBV12-5 and TRBJ2-5; D gene unclear. Germline CDR1 and CDR2: LGHNT and FRNRAP. Between the trimmed V and J ends, which lost 1 base and 7 bases, there was a span of 4 bases. CDR3 length: 11 residues. CDR3 DNA sequence: TGTGCTAGTGGTTTGGGTGTGACCCAGTACTTC. This sequence encodes CASGLGVTQYF.

This rearrangement joins TRBV7-9 to TRBJ1-2; 8 bases map to TRBD1. The V and J ends lost 1 base and 8 bases, in that order; junction bases with no gene match: 3. CDR1 is SEHNR, CDR2 FQNEAQ, per germline (reference sequence). The CDR3 contains 13 residues. The CDR3 sequence: CASSLEAGGGYTF. In nucleotides, the CDR3 is TGTGCCAGCAGCTTAGAAGCAGGGGGCGGCTACACCTTC.

The J gene is TRBJ2-1, the V gene TRBV3-1; maybe TRBD2 (5 bases). Germline CDR1 reads LGHDT; CDR2 reads YNNKEL (reference sequence). V lost 1 base and J 12 bases, leaving 7 bases between the germline ends. The CDR3 runs to 11 residues. CDR3 amino acids: CASSQGAGQFF. DNA of the CDR3: TGTGCCAGCAGCCAAGGGGCGGGGCAGTTCTTC.

The V gene is TRBV3-1, the J gene TRBJ1-1, with a possible D match to TRBD1 (5 bases). This CDR3 has 15 amino acids. Germline CDR1 and CDR2: LGHDT and YNNKEL (reference sequence). V lost 2 bases and J 5 bases, leaving 15 bases between the germline ends. The CDR3, as DNA: TGTGCCAGCAGCCAAATGAGGGGAACGGGGACTGAAGCTTTCTTT. Translating gives CASSQMRGTGTEAFF.

This clonotype was observed at least ten times. The chain couples TRBV28 to TRBJ1-5; D possibly corresponds to TRBD1 (6 bases). Germline V CDR1 and CDR2: MDHEN, SYDVKM. Trimming pared 1 base from V and 3 bases from J, leaving 10 bases between. This CDR3 region has 15 residues. The CDR3: CASSLYDRTNQPQHF. The CDR3, as DNA: TGTGCCAGCAGTTTATACGACAGGACCAATCAGCCCCAGCATTTT.

This clonotype was observed many times. The V call is TRBV28, the J call TRBJ2-7, with D unclear. The V gene's germline CDR1 is MDHEN and CDR2 SYDVKM. Trimming shortened V by 8 bases and J by 2 bases, and 16 bases separated the two germline ends. The CDR3 spans 14 residues. CDR3 protein: CASLRLDFPYEQYF. CDR3 in DNA: TGTGCCAGCCTCCGACTCGACTTCCCCTACGAGCAGTACTTC.

CDR3 amino acids: CSVSGTGAYNEQFF. CDR3 sequence (DNA): TGCAGCGTTTCCGGGACAGGGGCCTACAATGAGCAGTTCTTC. V and J are TRBV29-1 and TRBJ2-1; TRBD1 agrees at 10 bases. The V gene end was trimmed by 5 bases and the J gene end by 2 bases; junction bases not matched to a gene: 3. Germline values: CDR1 SQVTM, CDR2 ANQGSEA. The CDR3 is 14 residues long.

The chain carries TRBV27 and TRBJ2-5; no clear D. This CDR3 has 14 amino acids. In germline, CDR1 is MNHEY, CDR2 SMNVEV (reference sequence). V lost 5 bases and J 5 bases, leaving 15 bases between the germline ends. Here the CDR3 reads CASSPRDLGETQYF. As DNA, the CDR3 is TGTGCCAGCAGTCCCCGAGACCTGGGGGAGACCCAGTACTTC.

This clonotype was seen only a few times. This chain joins TRBV13 and TRBJ2-7, with TRBD2 matching 11 bases. Germline CDR1 PRHDT, CDR2 FYEKMQ (reference sequence). This CDR3 comprises 15 residues. V dropped 6 bases and J dropped 4; count of bases not matched to a gene: 8. The CDR3 loop is CASRPPLAGEYEQYF. CDR3 sequence (DNA): TGTGCCAGCAGACCGCCACTAGCGGGAGAGTACGAGCAGTACTTC.

This clonotype was found many times. The chain carries TRBV2 and TRBJ2-5, with 10 nucleotides matching TRBD2. Losses at the gene ends were 5 bases for V and 4 bases for J; bases not matched to a gene: 4. The germline gives CDR1 SNHLY, CDR2 FYNNEI. The CDR3 covers 14 residues. The CDR3 is CASSLLAGLETQYF. CDR3 DNA sequence: TGTGCCAGCAGTCTACTAGCGGGATTAGAGACCCAGTACTTC.

This clonotype has a handful of counts. The V gene is TRBV7-9, the J gene TRBJ2-7, with unresolved D. CDR1 SEHNR and CDR2 FQNEAQ come from the germline V gene (reference sequence). Trimming removed 7 bases at V and 2 bases at J, with 12 bases between. The CDR3 has 13 amino acids. The CDR3 DNA sequence: TGTGCCAGCACATCAGCCGGACCCTACGAGCAGTACTTC. This encodes CASTSAGPYEQYF.

The rearrangement uses TRBV11-2 and TRBJ2-7; no reliable D call. Germline V gene lookup returns CDR1 SGHAT and CDR2 FQNNGV. Between the trimmed V and J ends, which lost 5 bases and 1 base, there was a span of 15 bases. The CDR3 sequence is 15 residues long. CDR3 DNA: TGTGCCAGCAGCCACCTACCGCTGCCATCCTACGAGCAGTACTTC. As protein: CASSHLPLPSYEQYF.

This clonotype was seen at least ten times. J is TRBJ2-7 and V is TRBV28, with D unclear. Looked up from germline, CDR1 is MDHEN and CDR2 is SYDVKM. This CDR3 region has 13 residues. The ends were cut back, 4 bases at V and 2 bases at J, with 9 bases in the middle. CDR3 nucleotide sequence: TGTGCCAGCAGTTCCAGCGCAACCTACGAGCAGTACTTC. Protein product: CASSSSATYEQYF.

This clonotype was counted at least ten times. The rearrangement joins TRBV7-8 to TRBJ2-7; D is possibly TRBD2 (7 bases). The length of the CDR3 is 16 residues. The germline CDR1 and CDR2 sequences are SGHVS and FQNEAQ. Trimming pared 7 bases from V and 5 bases from J, leaving 24 bases between. The CDR3 coding sequence is TGTGCCAGCATCCATTTGGGGGGGCAGGGAGGACACGAGCAGTACTTC. This translates into CASIHLGGQGGHEQYF.

Comment on this clonotype: A much larger clone differs from this one at a single base, so this may be a read error. The chain recombines TRBV6-2 or TRBV6-3 with TRBJ2-6; TRBD2 matches at 8 bases. The trim removed 7 bases at V and 2 bases at J, leaving 4 bases unmatched. CDR3 length: 15 residues. Germline V gives CDR1 MNHEY, CDR2 SVGEGT. This CDR3 is CASTRGGAGANVLTF. Written as DNA, the CDR3 is TGTGCCAGCACCCGGGGGGGAGCTGGGGCCAACGTCCTGACTTTC.

This clonotype was recorded at least ten times. The chain is built from TRBV29-1 and TRBJ1-1; 8 bases fit TRBD1. The V gene's germline CDR1 is SQVTM and CDR2 ANQGSEA. The CDR3 has 13 amino acids. The ends lost 3 bases at V and 6 bases at J; junction bases unmatched: 6. In nucleotides, the CDR3 is TGCAGCGTTGACAGGGGGCAATCTGCTGAAGCTTTCTTT. Translated: CSVDRGQSAEAFF.

This chain uses TRBV28 with TRBJ1-6; 9 nucleotides align to TRBD1. Per germline, CDR1 MDHEN and CDR2 SYDVKM. This CDR3 has 16 residues. V lost 2 bases to trimming and J lost 6 bases; unmatched junction nucleotides: 5. The CDR3 coding sequence is TGTGCCAGCAGTTTACCCCACAGGGGGCGTAATTCACCCCTCCACTTT. Translating it yields CASSLPHRGRNSPLHF.

The CDR3 loop is CASSLHRYEQYF. The CDR3 DNA is TGCGCCAGCAGCTTACACAGATACGAGCAGTACTTC. The chain recombines TRBV5-1 with TRBJ2-7; unclear D gene. The CDR3 covers 12 residues. Deletions cut 2 bases from V and 4 bases from J, with 7 bases between. Germline assignment: CDR1 SGHRS and CDR2 YFSETQ.

This clonotype has ten or more counts. The gene calls are TRBV20-1 and TRBJ2-7; D is unresolved. Germline V lookup: CDR1 DFQATT, CDR2 SNEGSKA (reference sequence). This CDR3 region has 11 residues. Trimming removed 2 bases at V and 1 base at J, with 3 bases between. For the CDR3, the DNA is TGCAGTGCTAGACCTTCCTACGAGCAGTACTTC. Residues: CSARPSYEQYF.

In this sample, this clonotype turned up a few times. The CDR3 sequence: CASRQGVTEAFF. The CDR3, as DNA: TGTGCCAGCCGACAGGGCGTCACTGAAGCTTTCTTT. The chain is built from TRBV19 and TRBJ1-1; TRBD1 agrees at 7 bases. V trimming: 9 bases; J trimming: 4 bases; junction bases outside the gene matches: 5. Germline V gene lookup returns CDR1 LNHDA and CDR2 SQIVND (reference sequence). The CDR3 covers 12 residues. The full variable domain, completed using reference TRBV19 and TRBJ1-1, is DGGITQSPKYLFRKEGQNVTLSCEQNLNHDAMYWYRQDPGQGLRLIYYSQIVNDFQKGDIAEGYSVSREKKESFPLTVTSAQKNPTAFYLCASRQGVTEAFFGQGTRLTVV.

This clonotype occurred many times. The chain links TRBV5-6 to TRBJ1-4; 9 bases match TRBD1. The CDR3 runs 14 residues. Germline V gene data show CDR1 as SGHDT and CDR2 as YYEEEE. V trimming: 4 bases; J trimming: 10 bases; junction bases outside the gene matches: 8. In DNA, the CDR3 is TGTGCCAGCAGCCTCGGGACAGGGAGCCGAAAACTGTTTTTT. Translated, it gives CASSLGTGSRKLFF.

On this clonotype: This may be a read error: a much more frequent sequence differs by one nucleotide. The chain is built from TRBV20-1 and TRBJ2-5; 7 bases line up with TRBD2. The CDR3 covers 14 residues. The germline V gene has CDR1 DFQATT and CDR2 SNEGSKA (reference sequence). DNA for the CDR3: TGCAGTGCTAGGACGGGAGGATGGGAAGAGGCCCAGTACTTC. Protein product: CSARTGGWEEAQYF.

The chain carries TRBV2 and TRBJ2-3; 7 positions match TRBD1. CDR1 is SNHLY and CDR2 is FYNNEI in the germline V gene. V lost 3 bases to trimming and J lost 0 bases; unmatched junction nucleotides: 6. This CDR3 spans 16 amino acids. The CDR3 DNA follows: TGTGCCAGCAGTGACGACGAGGGACAGAGCACAGATACGCAGTATTTT. Encoded protein: CASSDDEGQSTDTQYF.

This clonotype was recorded a few times. The rearrangement joins TRBV19 to TRBJ1-2; possibly TRBD1 for D (6 bases). The CDR3 loop spans 13 amino acids. The V gene lost 3 bases and the J gene lost 7 bases, with 12 bases spanning the gap. Germline CDR1 and CDR2: LNHDA and SQIVND (reference sequence). In DNA form, the CDR3 reads TGTGCCAGTAGTATGGCAGGGGATTCTGGCTACACCTTC. Amino acids: CASSMAGDSGYTF. Full variable domain (remainder filled in from reference TRBV19 and TRBJ1-2): DGGITQSPKYLFRKEGQNVTLSCEQNLNHDAMYWYRQDPGQGLRLIYYSQIVNDFQKGDIAEGYSVSREKKESFPLTVTSAQKNPTAFYLCASSMAGDSGYTFGSGTRLTVV.

Details on this clonotype: Just one base apart from a much larger clone, this may be a read error. The gene calls are TRBV6-1 and TRBJ2-5; TRBD2 matches at 11 bases. The CDR3 extends over 15 amino acids. Germline V lookup: CDR1 MNHNS, CDR2 SASEGT. The CDR3 DNA reads as TGTGCCAGCAGTAGGGGACTAGCGGTCCAAGAGACCCAGCACTTC. Its protein product is CASSRGLAVQETQHF.